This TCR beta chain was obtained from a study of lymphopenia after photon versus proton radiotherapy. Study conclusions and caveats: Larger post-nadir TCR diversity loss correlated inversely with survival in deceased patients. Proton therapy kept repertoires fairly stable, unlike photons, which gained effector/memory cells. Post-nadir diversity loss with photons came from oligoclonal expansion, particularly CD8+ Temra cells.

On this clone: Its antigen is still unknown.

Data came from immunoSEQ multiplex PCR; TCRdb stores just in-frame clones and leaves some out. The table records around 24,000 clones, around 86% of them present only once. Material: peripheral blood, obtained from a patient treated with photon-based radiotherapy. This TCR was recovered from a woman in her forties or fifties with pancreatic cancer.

CDR3 protein: CAVHTGTYEQYF. For the CDR3, the DNA is TGTGCCGTCCATACAGGGACCTACGAGCAGTACTTC. This chain connects TRBV6-1 to TRBJ2-7, with D tentatively TRBD1 (6 bases). The ends were cut back, 11 bases at V and 2 bases at J, with 13 bases in the middle. The germline V gene encodes CDR1 MNHNS and CDR2 SASEGT. This CDR3 has 12 amino acids.